The 4 T cell receptor beta chains below were found in one sample sequenced in a study of T cells after yellow fever vaccination. Each CDR3 protein is one row after TCRdb ran MiXCR on the 5' RACE reads. The data contain about 350,000 distinct CDR3 sequences, more than 9% of them singletons. The sequenced sample was PBMCs, obtained on the day of the first yellow fever vaccination. All receptors derive from a man in his late teens or twenties who received the YFV17D yellow fever vaccine.

Points on this clonotype: A much larger clone is a single base away; this may be a read error. The chain has TRBV5-1 and TRBJ1-1; a possible D gene is TRBD1 (6 bases). The germline CDR1 and CDR2 sequences are SGHRS and YFSETQ. The CDR3 has 14 amino acids. CDR3 in amino acids: CASSYKGGNTEACF. CDR3 in DNA: TGCGCCAGCAGCTACAAAGGGGGGAACACTGAAGCTTGCTTT.

This clonotype has only a few counts. The chain couples TRBV4-1 to TRBJ2-3; 11 nucleotides align to TRBD2. The germline CDR1 and CDR2 sequences are MGHRA and YSYEKL. The CDR3 consists of 17 residues. After removal of 4 bases from V and 3 bases from J, the junction contained 9 bases not matched to a gene. The chain's CDR3 is CASSPWGLAGGTDTQYF. For the CDR3, the DNA is TGCGCCAGCAGCCCTTGGGGGCTAGCGGGGGGTACAGATACGCAGTATTTT.

The rearrangement joins TRBV6-6 to TRBJ2-2; D is uncertain. This CDR3 is built from 13 residues. Germline V gene sequence: CDR1 MNHNY, CDR2 SVGAGI (reference sequence). Trimming stripped 1 base from V and 8 bases from J, with 8 bases between. The CDR3 region has the DNA TGTGCCAGCAGTTACTTGCCCGGGGGGGAGCTGTTTTTT. This translates into CASSYLPGGELFF.

The V and J genes are TRBV27 and TRBJ2-5, with D possibly being TRBD1 (6 bases). V dropped 2 bases and J dropped 2 bases, with 15 bases sitting between them. Germline V CDR1 and CDR2: MNHEY, SMNVEV (reference sequence). The CDR3 has 16 residues. The CDR3 DNA reads as TGTGCCAGCAGTTTAGGGTTAAGAGGACAGCAAGAGACCCAGTACTTC. Protein sequence: CASSLGLRGQQETQYF.